A selection of T cell receptor beta chains follows, all from one sample in a study of CD8 T cells in Susac syndrome. TCRdb re-analysed the immunoSEQ multiplex PCR reads in MiXCR, keeping a single row per CDR3 protein. The table has about 290,000 distinct CDR3 sequences, approximately 85% seen once. Sequenced: CD8+ T cells from PBMCs. These receptors were taken from a human donor with multiple sclerosis. Both conserved end residues are part of each CDR3. A D gene is named only where the DNA matches it firmly. Not every row has a clone size; where given, it reads once, few, many or a size class.

j_call: TRBJ2-5; v_call: TRBV6-1; clone_size: .; d_call: TRBD2; cdr3_nt: TGTGCCAGCAGTCCCCTTCATAGCGGGAGGGCACAAGAGACCCAGTACTTC; cdr3_aa: CASSPLHSGRAQETQYF
j_call: TRBJ2-1; v_call: TRBV3-1; clone_size: .; d_call: TRBD2; cdr3_nt: TGTGCCAGCAGCCAAGGACAACTTTCTCTAGCGGGAGAGTTCCACAATGAGCAGTTCTTC; cdr3_aa: CASSQGQLSLAGEFHNEQFF
j_call: TRBJ2-1; v_call: TRBV30; clone_size: few; d_call: .; cdr3_nt: TGTGCCTTCGTACCCTCCTACAATGAGCAGTTCTTC; cdr3_aa: CAFVPSYNEQFF
j_call: TRBJ1-1; v_call: TRBV30; clone_size: .; d_call: TRBD1; cdr3_nt: TGTGCCTGGAGCGAACAGGGGTCGACTGAAGCTTTCTTT; cdr3_aa: CAWSEQGSTEAFF
j_call: TRBJ2-7; v_call: TRBV20-1; clone_size: .; d_call: TRBD2; cdr3_nt: TGCAGTGCTAGAGAGGGACTACCTTCCTACGAGCAGTACTTC; cdr3_aa: CSAREGLPSYEQYF
j_call: TRBJ2-7; v_call: TRBV30; clone_size: .; d_call: .; cdr3_nt: TGTGCCTGGAGTAGGGGGATTGGTAGGCGCGAGCAGTACTTC; cdr3_aa: CAWSRGIGRREQYF
j_call: TRBJ2-2; v_call: TRBV28; clone_size: .; d_call: TRBD1; cdr3_nt: TGTGCCAGCAGTCAGGACAGGGGGATGAACACCGGGGAGCTGTTTTTT; cdr3_aa: CASSQDRGMNTGELFF
j_call: TRBJ2-7; v_call: TRBV29-1; clone_size: .; d_call: .; cdr3_nt: TGCAGCGTTGAAGCAGGGTTCAACGAGCAGTACTTC; cdr3_aa: CSVEAGFNEQYF
j_call: TRBJ2-7; v_call: TRBV9; clone_size: once; d_call: .; cdr3_nt: TGTGCCAGCAGCGTAGATTACAGCGCATACGAGCAGTACTTC; cdr3_aa: CASSVDYSAYEQYF
j_call: TRBJ2-7; v_call: TRBV27; clone_size: .; d_call: TRBD2; cdr3_nt: TGTGCCAGCAGTTTTCAGACTAGCGGGAGCTACGAGCAGTACTTC; cdr3_aa: CASSFQTSGSYEQYF
j_call: TRBJ2-4; v_call: TRBV30; clone_size: .; d_call: TRBD1; cdr3_nt: TGTGCCTGGAGTTGGGTGACAGGGGCGCTAAACATTCAGTACTTC; cdr3_aa: CAWSWVTGALNIQYF
j_call: TRBJ1-6; v_call: TRBV4-3; clone_size: .; d_call: TRBD1; cdr3_nt: TGCGCCAGCAGCCAAGAGGGACAGAGTTCACCCCTCCACTTT; cdr3_aa: CASSQEGQSSPLHF
j_call: TRBJ2-7; v_call: TRBV9; clone_size: .; d_call: .; cdr3_nt: TGTGCCAGCAGCGAGTGGACAGTACCATACGAGCAGTACTTC; cdr3_aa: CASSEWTVPYEQYF
j_call: TRBJ1-1; v_call: TRBV5-4; clone_size: .; d_call: .; cdr3_nt: TGTGCCAGCAGCTTGAACAGGAACACTGAAGCTTTCTTT; cdr3_aa: CASSLNRNTEAFF
j_call: TRBJ2-2; v_call: TRBV12-3/TRBV12-4; clone_size: once; d_call: .; cdr3_nt: TGTGCCAGCAGTTTCCACAGCAACACCGGGGAGCTGTTTTTT; cdr3_aa: CASSFHSNTGELFF
j_call: TRBJ2-5; v_call: TRBV7-9; clone_size: .; d_call: .; cdr3_nt: TGTGCCAGCAGGGAGGGGTTAGCGGAAGAGACCCAGTACTTC; cdr3_aa: CASREGLAEETQYF
j_call: TRBJ2-4; v_call: TRBV7-9; clone_size: .; d_call: TRBD2; cdr3_nt: TGTGCCAGCAGCTCCCCCCCCCTGTCGAGCGGGAGGGGGGGCATTCAGTACTTC; cdr3_aa: CASSSPPLSSGRGGIQYF
j_call: TRBJ2-3; v_call: TRBV6-1; clone_size: .; d_call: TRBD2; cdr3_nt: TGTGCCAGCAGTGGTATAGCGGGAGGCTACACAGATACGCAGTATTTT; cdr3_aa: CASSGIAGGYTDTQYF